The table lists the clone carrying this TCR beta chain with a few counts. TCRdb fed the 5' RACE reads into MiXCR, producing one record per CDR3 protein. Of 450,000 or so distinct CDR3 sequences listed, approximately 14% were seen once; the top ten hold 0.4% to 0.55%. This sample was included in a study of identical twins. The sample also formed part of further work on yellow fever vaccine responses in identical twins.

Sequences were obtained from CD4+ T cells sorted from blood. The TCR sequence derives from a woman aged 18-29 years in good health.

CDR3 sequence reads: CASSPPLGTRNNEQFF. The CDR3 bases are TGTGCCAGCAGTCCGCCCCTTGGGACTAGAAACAATGAGCAGTTCTTC. The chain combines TRBV12-3 or TRBV12-4 with TRBJ2-1; TRBD2 agrees at 8 bases. V was clipped by 5 bases and J by 5 bases; unmatched bases: 11. This CDR3 is built from 16 residues.